This T cell receptor beta chain is from a study of CD8 T cells in Susac syndrome. CDR3 size: 15 residues. Germline lookup yields CDR1 LNHDA and CDR2 SQIVND (reference sequence). Trimming cost V 3 bases and J 6 bases, with 16 bases left between them. About 0.45 to 1 ug RNA was reverse transcribed with random hexamers. MiXCR, run by TCRdb on the immunoSEQ multiplex PCR reads, gives a single entry per CDR3 protein. The sample lists 100,000 to 150,000 distinct CDR3 sequences, about 93% occurring once. Sequenced: CD8+ T cells from PBMCs. This sequence was found in a human donor with Susac syndrome. This rearrangement joins TRBV19 to TRBJ2-3, with D tentatively TRBD1 or TRBD2 (5 bases each). CDR3 nucleotide sequence: TGTGCCAGTAGTATCGGGACCTACGCGTCGGATACGCAGTATTTT. It is translated as CASSIGTYASDTQYF.